This is a list of T cell receptor beta chains from one sample in a study of blood T cell repertoires in COVID-19. Clones were read by immunoSEQ multiplex PCR, and TCRdb kept only the in-frame ones, dropping some. This sample has about 85,000 clones, with roughly four fifths found just once. The sample comprised peripheral blood. These receptors were taken from a man in his fifties or sixties with acute or convalescent COVID-19. Both conserved end residues are part of each CDR3. A D gene is named only where the DNA matches it firmly. Size values are once, few and many counts, or a class for expanded clones, and some rows have none.

J gene: TRBJ1-1
V gene: TRBV11-1
D gene: TRBD1
clone size: -
CDR3 DNA: TGTGCCAGCAGCTACAGGGGGCGCGGTGAAGCTTTCTTT
CDR3 protein: CASSYRGRGEAFF

J gene: TRBJ2-2
V gene: TRBV5-1
D gene: -
clone size: -
CDR3 DNA: TGCGCCAGCAGCTTGGTGTGGACAGCGAACACCGGGGAGCTGTTTTTT
CDR3 protein: CASSLVWTANTGELFF

J gene: TRBJ2-1
V gene: TRBV19
D gene: -
clone size: -
CDR3 DNA: TGTGCCAGTAGTATGAGGGTGGGGAATCAGTTCTTC
CDR3 protein: CASSMRVGNQFF

J gene: TRBJ1-2
V gene: TRBV7-9
D gene: TRBD1
clone size: once
CDR3 DNA: TGTGCCAGCAGCTCTACAGGGGGCGTATACTATGGCTACACCTTC
CDR3 protein: CASSSTGGVYYGYTF

J gene: TRBJ1-5
V gene: TRBV15
D gene: -
clone size: once
CDR3 DNA: TGTGCCACCAGCAGAGACGGCAGGGTAGATCAGCCCCAGCATTTT
CDR3 protein: CATSRDGRVDQPQHF

J gene: TRBJ1-5
V gene: TRBV19
D gene: TRBD1
clone size: once
CDR3 DNA: TGTGCCAGTAGTATAGGCTCAGGGGGCCTCAATCAGCCCCAGCATTTT
CDR3 protein: CASSIGSGGLNQPQHF

J gene: TRBJ2-3
V gene: TRBV30
D gene: -
clone size: -
CDR3 DNA: TGTGCCTGGAGTGAAAGCGCGAGCACAGATACGCAGTATTTT
CDR3 protein: CAWSESASTDTQYF

J gene: TRBJ1-6
V gene: TRBV18
D gene: -
clone size: -
CDR3 DNA: TGTGCCAGCTCAACTAACAGGGCCAGCTCCTATAATTCACCCCTCCACTTT
CDR3 protein: CASSTNRASSYNSPLHF

J gene: TRBJ2-7
V gene: TRBV7-9
D gene: -
clone size: -
CDR3 DNA: TGTGCCAGCAGCTTAGTATACGAGCAGTACTTC
CDR3 protein: CASSLVYEQYF

J gene: TRBJ1-3
V gene: TRBV18
D gene: TRBD1
clone size: few
CDR3 DNA: TGTGCCAGCTCACTAGGACAGGGCCCTGGAAACACCATATATTTT
CDR3 protein: CASSLGQGPGNTIYF

J gene: TRBJ2-3
V gene: TRBV7-3
D gene: TRBD2
clone size: -
CDR3 DNA: TGTGCCAGCAGCTTGGATAGCGGGGTTCGCACAGATACGCAGTATTTT
CDR3 protein: CASSLDSGVRTDTQYF

J gene: TRBJ1-1
V gene: TRBV29-1
D gene: TRBD1
clone size: -
CDR3 DNA: TGCAGCGGCGTCGGCCCCCAGGGGGGAGGGAACACTGAAGCTTTCTTT
CDR3 protein: CSGVGPQGGGNTEAFF